Below, 19 T cell receptor beta chains from the same sample are listed, as sequenced in a study of blood T cell repertoires in COVID-19. Profiling relied on immunoSEQ multiplex PCR, and the TCRdb table lists in-frame clones only, not all of them. Here the sample spans fewer than 500,000 clones, roughly 89% being singletons. Sample: peripheral blood. The receptors originated from a woman under 40 with acute or convalescent COVID-19.

This clone was seen just once. The chain has TRBV3-1 (or the pseudogene TRBV3-2) and TRBJ2-7; 7 nucleotides match TRBD2. CDR1 is LGHDT and CDR2 is YNNKEL in the germline V gene (reference sequence). Losses at the gene ends were 4 bases for V and 2 bases for J; bases not matched to a gene: 11. The CDR3 totals 16 residues. CDR3 sequence reads: CASSPHIGGGTYEQYF. CDR3 coding DNA: TGTGCCAGCAGCCCTCATATTGGCGGGGGTACCTACGAGCAGTACTTC.

This chain uses TRBV4-1 with TRBJ1-2; the D gene is possibly TRBD1 (5 bases). The germline V gene has CDR1 MGHRA and CDR2 YSYEKL. The CDR3 totals 15 residues. Trimming removed 1 base from V and 4 bases from J, with 13 bases in between. CDR3 DNA sequence: TGCGCCAGCAGCCAAGTGGCCAGGGAACTCTATGGCTACACCTTC. This codes for CASSQVARELYGYTF.

V usage is TRBV9 and J usage is TRBJ2-1; 7 bases are shared with TRBD2. Germline loops: CDR1 SGDLS, CDR2 YYNGEE. Losses at the gene ends were 2 bases for V and 2 bases for J; bases not matched to a gene: 4. This CDR3 spans 15 amino acids. The CDR3 nucleotides read TGTGCCAGCAGCGTTGGGGCGGGGGCCTACAATGAGCAGTTCTTC. This encodes CASSVGAGAYNEQFF.

Concerning this clone: At one end the junction does not follow the germline gene, possibly because of a read error. The gene calls are TRBV29-1 and TRBJ2-7; D might be TRBD2 (6 bases). Germline V CDR1 and CDR2: SQVTM, ANQGSEA. The CDR3 spans 13 residues. The CDR3, as DNA: TGCAGCGTCGAAGGCGGGGATACCTACGAGCAGTACTTC. Protein product: CSVEGGDTYEQYF.

This clone came up once. The chain links TRBV7-5 to TRBJ2-7; the listed D gene, TRBD1, was not tested against the DNA. TRBV7-5 is annotated as a pseudogene. The CDR3 runs 16 residues. The DNA for the CDR3 is TGTGTCAGAAGCTTAAGAGACAGGGGCCACTCCTACGAGCAGTACTTC. This encodes CVRSLRDRGHSYEQYF.

In this sample, this clone turned up once. The J gene is TRBJ1-1, the V gene TRBV6-1; D uncertain. CDR1 is MNHNS, CDR2 SASEGT, per germline. Trimming pared 3 bases from V and 1 base from J, leaving 18 bases between. The CDR3 runs 17 residues. The CDR3 here is CASSDPLRVGKNTEAFF. The CDR3 nucleotides are TGTGCCAGCAGTGACCCCTTGAGGGTAGGGAAGAACACTGAAGCTTTCTTT.

The CDR3 spells CASSTRGDNTDTQYF. CDR3 bases: TGCGCCAGCAGCACGCGGGGGGACAACACAGATACGCAGTATTTT. The rearrangement uses TRBV5-1 and TRBJ2-3; 8 bases fit TRBD2. This CDR3 comprises 15 residues. Germline V gene lookup returns CDR1 SGHRS and CDR2 YFSETQ. Trimming removed 4 bases from V and 2 bases from J; junction bases left unmatched: 6.

V is TRBV19 and J is TRBJ1-5; 7 bases map to TRBD1. After removal of 6 bases from V and 1 base from J, the junction contained 3 bases not matched to a gene. The V gene's germline CDR1 is LNHDA and CDR2 SQIVND (reference sequence). This CDR3 is 14 amino acids long. As DNA, the CDR3 is TGTGCCAGTAGGACAGGGAACAGCAATCAGCCCCAGCATTTT. Its translation: CASRTGNSNQPQHF. Combining the CDR3 with reference TRBV19 and TRBJ1-5 gives the whole variable domain DGGITQSPKYLFRKEGQNVTLSCEQNLNHDAMYWYRQDPGQGLRLIYYSQIVNDFQKGDIAEGYSVSREKKESFPLTVTSAQKNPTAFYLCASRTGNSNQPQHFGDGTRLSIL.

CDR3 sequence (DNA): TGTGCCAGCAGCCCGAGACTAGGATCAGGCGGGGAGCTGTTTTTT. Protein product: CASSPRLGSGGELFF. The chain uses TRBV11-3 and TRBJ2-2; D might be TRBD2 (6 bases). Trimming took off 5 bases at V and 7 bases at J, with 17 bases between the two ends. The CDR3 is made up of 15 amino acids. The germline gives CDR1 SGHNT, CDR2 YENEEA.

V is TRBV9 and J is TRBJ1-3, with D possibly being TRBD1 (6 bases). This CDR3 contains 14 residues. V was pared by 3 bases and J by 3 bases, with 10 bases between. The germline gives CDR1 SGDLS, CDR2 YYNGEE. The CDR3 nucleotides read TGTGCCAGCAGCGCAGGGGTCTATGGAAACACCATATATTTT. Translated: CASSAGVYGNTIYF.

This clone has a single count. The V and J genes are TRBV5-1 and TRBJ2-7; 10 bases align to TRBD2. CDR3 length: 18 amino acids. Germline V gene data show CDR1 as SGHRS and CDR2 as YFSETQ. Unmatched junction bases numbered 17, after V lost 2 bases and J lost 6 bases. The CDR3 DNA is TGCGCCAGCAGCTTAAGACCAGCGGGGGGGACGTCCGGCGGCGAGCAGTACTTC. As protein: CASSLRPAGGTSGGEQYF.

The chain recombines TRBV6-5 with TRBJ2-1; 10 bases map to TRBD1. Germline assignment: CDR1 MNHEY and CDR2 SVGAGI. Trimming cost V 7 bases and J 8 bases; bases outside gene matches: 11. CDR3 length: 15 residues. The CDR3 spells CASNTLGQGGYEQFF. The CDR3 bases are TGTGCCAGCAATACTCTCGGACAGGGGGGCTATGAGCAGTTCTTC.

This sequence joins TRBV7-6 and TRBJ1-4, with D tentatively TRBD1 (6 bases). Germline CDR1 and CDR2: SGHVS and FNYEAQ. CDR3 length: 11 residues. Trimming took 3 bases from V and 13 from J, leaving 9 bases between them. This CDR3 is CASSLTGALFF. The CDR3 DNA is TGTGCCAGCAGCTTGACAGGAGCACTGTTTTTT.

This clone occurred once. J is TRBJ2-5 and V is TRBV3-1 (or the pseudogene TRBV3-2); D may be TRBD1 (5 bases). Per germline, CDR1 LGHDT and CDR2 YNNKEL (reference sequence). This CDR3 contains 14 residues. V lost 4 bases and J 5 bases, leaving 14 bases between the germline ends. The CDR3 spells CASSPPGRRETQYF. CDR3 in DNA: TGTGCCAGCAGCCCCCCAGGGCGTCGGGAGACCCAGTACTTC.

CDR3 sequence: CASSLTGTGNTIYF. The CDR3 coding sequence is TGTGCCAGCAGCTTGACAGGGACGGGAAACACCATATATTTT. The chain combines TRBV5-5 with TRBJ1-3; D is possibly TRBD1 (6 bases). Germline-derived CDR1 and CDR2 are SGHKS and YYEKEE (reference sequence). V lost 1 base and J lost 4, with 9 bases in between. The CDR3 runs 14 residues.

To note about this clone: Different DNA sequences within this sample yield the same CDR3. The gene calls are TRBV3-1 (or the pseudogene TRBV3-2) and TRBJ2-7, with no clear D. This CDR3 is 11 amino acids long. V was cut by 1 base and J by 6 bases, with 4 bases left in between. Germline CDR1 is LGHDT and CDR2 is YNNKEL (reference sequence). The CDR3 sequence is CASSQGAEQYF. The CDR3 DNA is TGTGCCAGCAGCCAAGGGGCCGAGCAGTACTTC.

This chain joins TRBV6-5 and TRBJ2-2; TRBD1 is a possible D gene (6 bases). The CDR3 spans 12 residues. Trimming cost V 10 bases and J 4 bases, with 10 bases left between them. Germline loops: CDR1 MNHEY, CDR2 SVGAGI. CDR3 nucleotides: TGTGCCACCGGACAGAGCACCGGGGAGCTGTTTTTT. This codes for CATGQSTGELFF.

In nucleotides, the CDR3 is TGTGCCAGCAGCTTTGAGGGACTCACCCAAGAGACCCAGTACTTC. Encoded protein: CASSFEGLTQETQYF. The chain recombines TRBV7-9 with TRBJ2-5, with D possibly TRBD2 on 6 matching bases. The germline gives CDR1 SEHNR, CDR2 FQNEAQ (reference sequence). CDR3 length equals 15 residues. Trimming took off 3 bases at V and 1 base at J, with 12 bases between the two ends.

The chain is built from TRBV7-2 and TRBJ2-3, with 10 bases lining up with TRBD2. V lost 5 bases, J lost 0 bases, and 14 bases stayed unmatched. Germline V gives CDR1 SGHTA, CDR2 FQGNSA. CDR3 length: 19 amino acids. CDR3 region: CASSPREAGGLRSTDTQYF. The CDR3, as DNA: TGTGCCAGCAGCCCGCGGGAAGCGGGGGGGCTCCGAAGCACAGATACGCAGTATTTT. Full variable domain (outside the CDR3, taken from reference TRBV7-2 and TRBJ2-3): GAGVSQSPSNKVTEKGKDVELRCDPISGHTALYWYRQSLGQGLEFLIYFQGNSAPDKSGLPSDRFSAERTGGSVSTLTIQRTQQEDSAVYLCASSPREAGGLRSTDTQYFGPGTRLTVL.